This T cell receptor (beta chain) emerged from a study of T-cell memory formation after mild COVID-19. Study-level findings and limits: Mainly in CM and EM were contracting CD4+ clones; CD8+ were in EMRA.

A single record per CDR3 protein comes from TCRdb applying MiXCR to the 5' RACE reads. Of 120,000 to 150,000 distinct CDR3 sequences listed, 6% to 7% are singletons. This clonotype occurred many times. The antigen remains unidentified. The sequencing sample was made of PBMCs or a T cell subset sorted from them (not recorded which). The source of this sequence is an adult woman who had mild COVID-19 (a few samples of this study predate the infection). Cell type and time point are not known.

CDR3 in amino acids: CSVEGTRLNEQFF. The DNA of the CDR3 is TGCAGCGTGGAGGGGACTAGACTCAATGAGCAGTTCTTC. The rearrangement links TRBV29-1 to TRBJ2-1; TRBD2 matches at 8 bases. This CDR3 has 13 amino acids. J was trimmed by 6 bases and V by 6 bases; bases with no gene match: 7. CDR1 and CDR2 from the germline V gene are SQVTM and ANQGSEA.